This T cell receptor (beta chain) stems from a study of T cell responses to AZD1222 COVID-19 vaccine. Profiling relied on immunoSEQ multiplex PCR, and the TCRdb table lists in-frame clones only, not all of them. The table lists around 150,000 clones, around nine tenths of them singletons. Trimming stripped 0 bases from V and 9 bases from J, with 26 bases between. The CDR3 totals 18 residues. Per germline, CDR1 SGDLS and CDR2 YYNGEE. Sequenced material: peripheral blood, taken on day 0 of AZD1222 vaccination. This chain uses TRBV9 with TRBJ2-3, with D unresolved. The receptor's source is an adult in good health. The CDR3 spells CASSVASVWLPGQETQYF. CDR3 coding DNA: TGTGCCAGCAGCGTAGCTAGTGTGTGGCTCCCCGGGCAGGAGACGCAGTATTTT.